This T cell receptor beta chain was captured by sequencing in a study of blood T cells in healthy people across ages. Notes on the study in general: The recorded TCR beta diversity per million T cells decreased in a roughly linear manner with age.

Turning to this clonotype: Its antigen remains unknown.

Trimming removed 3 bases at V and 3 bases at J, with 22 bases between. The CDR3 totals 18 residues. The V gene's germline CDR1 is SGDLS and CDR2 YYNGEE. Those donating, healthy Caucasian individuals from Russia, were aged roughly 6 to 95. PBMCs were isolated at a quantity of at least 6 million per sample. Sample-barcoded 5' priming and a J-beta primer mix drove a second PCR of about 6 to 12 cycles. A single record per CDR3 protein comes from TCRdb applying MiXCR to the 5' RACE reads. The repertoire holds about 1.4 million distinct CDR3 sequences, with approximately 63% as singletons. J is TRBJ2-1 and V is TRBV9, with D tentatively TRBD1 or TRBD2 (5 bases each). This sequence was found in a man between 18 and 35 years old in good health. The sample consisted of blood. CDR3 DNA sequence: TGTGCCAGCAGCGCGAGGAGGATAGGACGCAGGGTCTACAATGAGCAGTTCTTC. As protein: CASSARRIGRRVYNEQFF.